A selection of T cell receptor beta chains follows, all from one sample in a study of Ad26.COV2.S vaccination and SARS-CoV-2 variants. Here immunoSEQ multiplex PCR was the method, and the copy in TCRdb shows in-frame clones only, minus some. The sample consists of 360,000 or so clones, about 91% of them appearing once. This specimen consisted of peripheral blood, obtained in a trial of Ad26.COV2.S vaccine versus placebo. These receptor sequences come from a person between 18 and 65 years old who received the Ad26.COV2.S COVID-19 vaccine or a placebo. CDR3s include the opening cysteine and the closing phenylalanine or tryptophan. The D gene is left open where the match is weak. Only part of the rows carry a size: once, few, many, or a class if the clone is expanded.

J gene	D gene	CDR3 length	V gene	clone size	CDR3 DNA	CDR3 protein
TRBJ2-7	TRBD1	14	TRBV9	NA	TGTGCCAGCAGCGTAGCTGGACAGGGCTACGAGCAGTACTTC	CASSVAGQGYEQYF
TRBJ2-2	TRBD2	16	TRBV3-1/TRBV3-2	NA	TGTGCCAGCAGCCTGGGACTAGCGGGAAACACCGGGGAGCTGTTTTTT	CASSLGLAGNTGELFF
TRBJ1-1	NA	14	TRBV6-5	NA	TGTGCCAGCAGTCCTAGTAGGTCACGCACTGAAGCTTTCTTT	CASSPSRSRTEAFF
TRBJ2-1	TRBD2	20	TRBV5-8	NA	TGTGCCAGCAGCTTGGTCCCCCATAGCGGGAGGGCCGCCTCAGGCAATGAGCAGTTCTTC	CASSLVPHSGRAASGNEQFF
TRBJ2-1	TRBD2	16	TRBV6-5	NA	TGTGCCGGCAGTTCCCGACTAGCGGGCACCTACAATGAGCAGTTCTTC	CAGSSRLAGTYNEQFF
TRBJ1-2	TRBD1	14	TRBV15	NA	TGTGCCACCAGCAGAGGAGGGGGCGGCTATGGCTACACCTTC	CATSRGGGGYGYTF
TRBJ2-1	TRBD2	18	TRBV7-9	NA	TGTGCCAGCAGCTTAGGTACTGTAGCGGGCCTAACCTACAATGAGCAGTTCTTC	CASSLGTVAGLTYNEQFF
TRBJ2-2	TRBD2	15	TRBV7-6	NA	TGTGCCAGCAGCGTAGCGGGAGGGTTTTCCGGGGAGCTGTTTTTT	CASSVAGGFSGELFF
TRBJ1-5	NA	16	TRBV7-8	NA	TGTGCCAGCAGCTTAGGAACCCAGGGCGCCAATCAGCCCCAGCATTTT	CASSLGTQGANQPQHF
TRBJ2-3	NA	13	TRBV6-1	NA	TGTGCCAGCAGTGAATTTAGTGAGACTACGCAGTATTTT	CASSEFSETTQYF
TRBJ2-1	NA	15	TRBV9	NA	TGTGCCAGCAGCGCGCGGTTGAGGGGCTACAATGAGCAGTTCTTC	CASSARLRGYNEQFF
TRBJ1-4	NA	15	TRBV19	NA	TGTGCCAGTAGTATGGGCTTACGAGCTAATGAAAAACTGTTTTTT	CASSMGLRANEKLFF
TRBJ2-7	TRBD1	14	TRBV4-2	NA	TGTGCCAGCAGCCAAGCCGCAGGGGGCTACGAGCAGTACTTC	CASSQAAGGYEQYF
TRBJ1-6	NA	15	TRBV10-3	NA	TGTGCCACCCAGAGCGGCAGCTCCTATAATTCACCCCTCCACTTT	CATQSGSSYNSPLHF
TRBJ2-5	NA	14	TRBV21-1	NA	TGTGCCAGCAGCATCAGGCGTCTCCTGAAGACCCAGTACTTC	CASSIRRLLKTQYF
TRBJ2-1	TRBD2	15	TRBV7-9	NA	TGTGCCAGCAGCGGGACTAGCGGGACCTACAATGAGCAGTTCTTC	CASSGTSGTYNEQFF
TRBJ2-7	TRBD1	14	TRBV18	NA	TGTGCCAGCTCACCAGGGACAGGGGGCCGCGAGCAGTACTTC	CASSPGTGGREQYF
TRBJ1-2	NA	14	TRBV24-1	few	TGTGCCACCAGTGATTTGAGACAGAACTATGGCTACACCTTC	CATSDLRQNYGYTF
TRBJ1-2	NA	13	TRBV7-2	NA	TGTGCCAGCAGCGCCGGGGCTTTCGATGGCTACACCTTC	CASSAGAFDGYTF
TRBJ2-7	NA	14	TRBV7-2	NA	TGTGCCAGCAGCTTAGTTACGAGCTCCTACGAGCAGTACTTC	CASSLVTSSYEQYF
TRBJ2-3	NA	13	TRBV9	NA	TGTGCCAGCAGCCGGGATTCTACAGATACGCAGTATTTT	CASSRDSTDTQYF
TRBJ2-3	NA	14	TRBV6-8	NA	TGTGCCAGCAGTTCGGACTCCCCAGTTTGGGCGCAGTATTTT	CASSSDSPVWAQYF
TRBJ2-7	NA	14	TRBV13	NA	TGTGCCAGCAGCTTAGGCCGGTCCGGGGACGAGCAGTACTTC	CASSLGRSGDEQYF
TRBJ1-2	NA	15	TRBV4-1	NA	TGCGCCAGCAGCCAAGATAACAGGGAGGGCTATGGCTACACCTTC	CASSQDNREGYGYTF
TRBJ2-1	TRBD1	15	TRBV7-8	NA	TGTGCCAGCAGCTTAGGACAGGGGGCCTACAATGAGCAGTTCTTC	CASSLGQGAYNEQFF
TRBJ2-7	TRBD2	13	TRBV29-1	NA	TGCAGCACCACGGGGTCCGGGACTACCGAGCAGTACTTC	CSTTGSGTTEQYF
TRBJ2-1	TRBD2	14	TRBV11-3	NA	TGTGCCAGTTGTCGACTAGCGGATTACAATGAGCAGTTCTTC	CASCRLADYNEQFF
TRBJ1-5	TRBD1	15	TRBV30	NA	TGTGCCTGGAGTAAATTGGGACAGAGCAATCAGCCCCAGCATTTT	CAWSKLGQSNQPQHF
TRBJ2-7	NA	14	TRBV9	NA	TGTGCCAGCAGCGTAGACGGGAGAGGCTACGAGCAGTACTTC	CASSVDGRGYEQYF
TRBJ2-1	TRBD2	15	TRBV7-6	NA	TGTGCCAGCAGCACGACTAGCGGGAGACACCATGAGCAGTTCTTC	CASSTTSGRHHEQFF
TRBJ2-3	TRBD2	18	TRBV7-2	NA	TGTGCCAGCAGCTTAGCCGCGGTAGCGGGAGGAGGAACAGATACGCAGTATTTT	CASSLAAVAGGGTDTQYF
TRBJ1-6	NA	18	TRBV3-1/TRBV3-2	few	TGTGCCAGCAGCCAAGATCCGAGACGCGGGGGGTATAATTCACCCCTCCACTTT	CASSQDPRRGGYNSPLHF
TRBJ2-7	NA	16	TRBV6-5	once	TGTGCCAGCAGTTCATACTCGGGGGACAAAGGCTACGAGCAGTACTTC	CASSSYSGDKGYEQYF